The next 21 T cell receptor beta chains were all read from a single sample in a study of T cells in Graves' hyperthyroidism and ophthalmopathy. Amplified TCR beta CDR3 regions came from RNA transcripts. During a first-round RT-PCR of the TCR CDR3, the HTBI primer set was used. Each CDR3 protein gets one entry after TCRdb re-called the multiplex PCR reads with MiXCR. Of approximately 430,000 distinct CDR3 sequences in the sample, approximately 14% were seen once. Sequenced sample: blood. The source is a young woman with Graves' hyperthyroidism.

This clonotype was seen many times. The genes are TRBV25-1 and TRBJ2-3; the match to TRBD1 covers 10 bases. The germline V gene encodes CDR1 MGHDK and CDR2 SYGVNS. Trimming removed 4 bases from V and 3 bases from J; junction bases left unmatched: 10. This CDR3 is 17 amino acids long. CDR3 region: CASSAPGQGFETDTQYF. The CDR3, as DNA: TGTGCCAGCAGTGCTCCGGGACAGGGGTTTGAGACAGATACGCAGTATTTT.

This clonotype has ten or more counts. The CDR3 region is CASSSPSRWSNQPQHF. The CDR3 DNA follows: TGTGCCAGCAGCTCCCCCTCACGGTGGAGCAATCAGCCCCAGCATTTT. The chain combines TRBV7-9 with TRBJ1-5, with D uncertain. Trimming removed 4 bases from V and 1 base from J, with 14 bases in between. The CDR3 has 16 amino acids. The germline CDR1 and CDR2 sequences are SEHNR and FQNEAQ (reference sequence).

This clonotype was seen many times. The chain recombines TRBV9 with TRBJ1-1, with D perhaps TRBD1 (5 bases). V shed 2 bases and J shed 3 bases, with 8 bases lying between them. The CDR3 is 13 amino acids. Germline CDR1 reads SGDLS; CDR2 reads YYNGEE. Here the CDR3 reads CASSVRADTEAFF. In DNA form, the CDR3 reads TGTGCCAGCAGCGTCAGGGCTGACACTGAAGCTTTCTTT.

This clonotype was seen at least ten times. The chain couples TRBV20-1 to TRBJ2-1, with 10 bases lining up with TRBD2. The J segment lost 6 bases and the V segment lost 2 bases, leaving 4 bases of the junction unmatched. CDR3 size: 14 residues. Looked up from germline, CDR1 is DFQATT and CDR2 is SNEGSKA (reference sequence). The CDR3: CSARWGLATNEQFF. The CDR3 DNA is TGCAGTGCTAGATGGGGACTAGCGACCAATGAGCAGTTCTTC.

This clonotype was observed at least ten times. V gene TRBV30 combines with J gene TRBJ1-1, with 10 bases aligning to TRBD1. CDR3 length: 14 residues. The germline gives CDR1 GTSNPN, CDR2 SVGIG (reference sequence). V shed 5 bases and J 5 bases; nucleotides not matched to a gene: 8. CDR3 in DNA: TGTGCCTGGGATCCGGGACAGGGGCAGACTGAAGCTTTCTTT. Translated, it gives CAWDPGQGQTEAFF.

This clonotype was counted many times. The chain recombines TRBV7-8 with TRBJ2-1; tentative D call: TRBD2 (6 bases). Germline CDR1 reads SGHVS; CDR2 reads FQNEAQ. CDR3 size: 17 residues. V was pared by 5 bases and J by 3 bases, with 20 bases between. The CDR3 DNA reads TGTGCCAGCAGCCCGTTCTCGGCGGGACGGGACTACAATGAGCAGTTCTTC. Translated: CASSPFSAGRDYNEQFF.

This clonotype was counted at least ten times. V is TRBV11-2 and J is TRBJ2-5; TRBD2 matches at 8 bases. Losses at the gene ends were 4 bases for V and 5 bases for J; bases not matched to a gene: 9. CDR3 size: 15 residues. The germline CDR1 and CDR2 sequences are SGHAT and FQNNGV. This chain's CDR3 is CASSYPGTRVETQYF. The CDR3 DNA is TGTGCCAGCAGCTACCCCGGGACTAGAGTCGAGACCCAGTACTTC.

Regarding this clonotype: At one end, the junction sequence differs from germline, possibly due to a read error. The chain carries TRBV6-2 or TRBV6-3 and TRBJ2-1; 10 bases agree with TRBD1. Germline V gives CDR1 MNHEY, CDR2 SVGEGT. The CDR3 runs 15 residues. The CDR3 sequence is CASNAPGQGYNGQFF. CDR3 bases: TGTGCCAGCAATGCCCCGGGACAGGGGTACAATGGGCAGTTCTTC.

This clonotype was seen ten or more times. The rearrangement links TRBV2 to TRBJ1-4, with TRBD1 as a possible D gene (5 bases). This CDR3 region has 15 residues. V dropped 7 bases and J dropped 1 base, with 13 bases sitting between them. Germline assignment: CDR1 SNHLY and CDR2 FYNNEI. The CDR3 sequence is CASMGGRRTNEKLFF. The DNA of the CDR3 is TGTGCCAGCATGGGGGGGAGACGAACTAATGAAAAACTGTTTTTT.

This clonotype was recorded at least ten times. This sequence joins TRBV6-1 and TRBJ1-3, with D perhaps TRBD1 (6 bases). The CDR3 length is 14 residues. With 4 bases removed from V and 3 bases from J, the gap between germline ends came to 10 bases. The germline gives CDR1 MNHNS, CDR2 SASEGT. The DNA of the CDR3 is TGTGCCAGCAGTGGGCAGGGGATTGGAAACACCATATATTTT. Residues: CASSGQGIGNTIYF.

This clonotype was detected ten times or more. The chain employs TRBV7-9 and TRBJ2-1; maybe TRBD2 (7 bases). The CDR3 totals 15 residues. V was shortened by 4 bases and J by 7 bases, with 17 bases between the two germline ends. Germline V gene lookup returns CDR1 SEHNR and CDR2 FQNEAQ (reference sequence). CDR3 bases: TGTGCCAGCAGCTCCGACCGGGGGGCCCCGAATGAGCAGTTCTTC. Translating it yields CASSSDRGAPNEQFF.

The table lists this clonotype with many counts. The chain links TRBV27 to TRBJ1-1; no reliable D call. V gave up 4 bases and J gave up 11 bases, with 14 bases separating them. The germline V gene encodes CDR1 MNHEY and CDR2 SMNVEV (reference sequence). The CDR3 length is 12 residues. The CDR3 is CASSSDSNRAFF. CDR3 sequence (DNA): TGTGCCAGCAGTTCCGATTCAAACCGGGCTTTCTTT.

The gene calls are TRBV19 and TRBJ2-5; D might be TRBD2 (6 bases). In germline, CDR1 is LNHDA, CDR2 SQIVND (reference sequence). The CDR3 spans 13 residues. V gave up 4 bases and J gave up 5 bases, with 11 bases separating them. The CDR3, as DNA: TGTGCCAGTAGTAGCGGGATCGGGGAGACCCAGTACTTC. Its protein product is CASSSGIGETQYF.

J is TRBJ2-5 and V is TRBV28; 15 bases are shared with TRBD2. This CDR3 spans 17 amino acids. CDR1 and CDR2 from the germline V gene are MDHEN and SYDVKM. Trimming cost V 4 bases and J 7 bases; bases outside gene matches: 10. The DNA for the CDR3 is TGTGCCAGCAGTTCCCGGACTAGCGGGGGGGCGGGGGGGACCCAGTACTTC. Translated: CASSSRTSGGAGGTQYF.

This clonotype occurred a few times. In nucleotides, the CDR3 is TGCGCCAGCAGCCCGGCGCCCTCAGGAACCGGGGAGCTGTTTTTT. Translated: CASSPAPSGTGELFF. The chain couples TRBV4-1 to TRBJ2-2; D not resolved. Germline V CDR1 and CDR2: MGHRA, YSYEKL. The length of the CDR3 is 15 residues. V lost 4 bases and J 5 bases, leaving 14 bases between the germline ends.

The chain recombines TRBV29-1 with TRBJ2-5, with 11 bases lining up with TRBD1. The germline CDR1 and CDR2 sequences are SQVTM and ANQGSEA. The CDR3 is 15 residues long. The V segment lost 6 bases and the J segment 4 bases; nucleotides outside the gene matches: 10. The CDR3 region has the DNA TGCAGCGTCGCCCGGGACAGGGGGTATTTAGAGACCCAGTACTTC. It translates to CSVARDRGYLETQYF.

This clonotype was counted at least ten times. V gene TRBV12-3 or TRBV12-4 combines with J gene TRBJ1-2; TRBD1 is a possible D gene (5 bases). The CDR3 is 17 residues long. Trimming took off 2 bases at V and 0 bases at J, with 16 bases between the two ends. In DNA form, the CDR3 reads TGTGCCAGCAGTTTAATCCTCTCGGACACCTCTAACTATGGCTACACCTTC. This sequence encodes CASSLILSDTSNYGYTF.

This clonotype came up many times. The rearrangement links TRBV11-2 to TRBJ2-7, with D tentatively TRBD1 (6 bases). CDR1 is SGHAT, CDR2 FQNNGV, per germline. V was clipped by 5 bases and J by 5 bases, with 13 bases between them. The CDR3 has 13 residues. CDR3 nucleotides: TGTGCCAGCAGCAACTCCGGGACAAACGAGCAGTACTTC. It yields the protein CASSNSGTNEQYF. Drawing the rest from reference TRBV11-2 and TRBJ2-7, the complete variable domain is EAGVAQSPRYKIIEKRQSVAFWCNPISGHATLYWYQQILGQGPKLLIQFQNNGVVDDSQLPKDRFSAERLKGVDSTLKIQPAKLEDSAVYLCASSNSGTNEQYFGPGTRLTVT.

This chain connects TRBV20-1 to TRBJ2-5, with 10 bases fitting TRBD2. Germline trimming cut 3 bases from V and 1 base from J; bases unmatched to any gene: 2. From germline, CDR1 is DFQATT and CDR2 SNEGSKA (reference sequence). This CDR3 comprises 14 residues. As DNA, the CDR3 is TGCAGTGCTAGCAGCGGGGGGGTCCAAGAGACCCAGTACTTC. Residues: CSASSGGVQETQYF.

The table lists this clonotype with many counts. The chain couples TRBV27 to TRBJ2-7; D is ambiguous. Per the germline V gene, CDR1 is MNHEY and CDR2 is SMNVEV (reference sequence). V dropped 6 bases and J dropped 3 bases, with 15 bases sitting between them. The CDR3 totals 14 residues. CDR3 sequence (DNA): TGTGCCAGCAGCCCCGGCAAGGCATACTACGAGCAGTACTTC. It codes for CASSPGKAYYEQYF.

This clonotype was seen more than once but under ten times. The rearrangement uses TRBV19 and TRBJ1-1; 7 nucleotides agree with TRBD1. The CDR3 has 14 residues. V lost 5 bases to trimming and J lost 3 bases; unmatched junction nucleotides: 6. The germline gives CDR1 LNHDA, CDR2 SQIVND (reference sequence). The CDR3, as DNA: TGTGCCAGTAGTCGGACAGGAACGGACACTGAAGCTTTCTTT. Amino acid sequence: CASSRTGTDTEAFF.